Each of the 15 T cell receptor beta chains below was sequenced from the same sample in a study of T-cell memory formation after mild COVID-19. Using its own MiXCR run on the 5' RACE reads, TCRdb lists one record per CDR3 protein. The top ten hold 20% to 25% of the sample, which has 290,000 or so distinct CDR3 sequences, 15% to 20% seen once. Sequencing was carried out using PBMCs or a T cell subset sorted from them (not recorded which). These receptors originate from a man between 18 and 35 years old who had mild COVID-19 (a few samples of this study predate the infection). Cell type and time point are not known.

Notes on this clonotype: Possible read error: a much larger clone is one base away. V is TRBV24-1 and J is TRBJ2-5; the match to TRBD2 covers 8 bases. Germline lookup yields CDR1 KGHDR and CDR2 SFDVKD. The ends lost 7 bases at V and 6 bases at J; junction bases unmatched: 6. The CDR3 sequence is 13 residues long. CDR3 sequence (DNA): TGTGCCACCAGAGACGGGGGGGCCAAGACCCAGTACTTC. Protein product: CATRDGGAKTQYF.

The genes are TRBV4-3 and TRBJ1-1; D call uncertain. The CDR3 covers 13 residues. Germline V gene sequence: CDR1 LGHNA, CDR2 YSLEER. The germline V and J ends were trimmed by 3 bases and 0 bases, with 5 bases remaining between them. The CDR3 is CASSHSLNTEAFF. Written as DNA, the CDR3 is TGCGCCAGCAGCCATAGTTTGAACACTGAAGCTTTCTTT.

This clonotype was detected ten times or more. V is TRBV2 and J is TRBJ2-1, with D possibly TRBD1 on 5 matching bases. V was pared by 2 bases and J by 1 base, with 9 bases between. CDR3 length: 15 amino acids. Looked up from germline, CDR1 is SNHLY and CDR2 is FYNNEI. The CDR3 spells CASSEQGYSYNEQFF. The CDR3 DNA is TGTGCCAGCAGTGAACAGGGCTATTCCTACAATGAGCAGTTCTTC.

This clonotype was seen a few times. The V and J genes are TRBV3-1 and TRBJ2-1; 9 bases align to TRBD2. J gave up 0 bases and V 4 bases, and 19 bases lay outside the gene matches. The CDR3 sequence is 21 residues long. Germline V gene lookup returns CDR1 LGHDT and CDR2 YNNKEL (reference sequence). CDR3 sequence: CASSPVLLLERGVNSYNEQFF. The CDR3 nucleotides are TGTGCCAGCAGCCCCGTACTCTTGCTCGAGCGGGGGGTAAACTCCTACAATGAGCAGTTCTTC.

The CDR3 nucleotides are TGTGCCAGCAGTTTTTTAAGATTCGGGGGGGATCAGCCCCAGCATTTT. Amino acid sequence: CASSFLRFGGDQPQHF. The rearrangement joins TRBV12-3 or TRBV12-4 to TRBJ1-5, with D possibly TRBD1 on 5 matching bases. V gave up 3 bases and J gave up 5 bases, with 17 bases separating them. The length of the CDR3 is 16 residues.

This clonotype was seen ten or more times. DNA of the CDR3: TGCGCCAGCAGCAGCGGACAGGGCAATCAGCCCCAGCATTTT. Encoded protein: CASSSGQGNQPQHF. This chain uses TRBV5-1 with TRBJ1-5; 7 positions agree with TRBD1. The CDR3 extends over 14 amino acids. Trimming at V came to 4 bases and at J to 2 bases, leaving 3 bases not matched to a gene. Germline CDR1 reads SGHRS; CDR2 reads YFSETQ. Full variable domain (missing parts from reference TRBV5-1 and TRBJ1-5): KAGVTQTPRYLIKTRGQQVTLSCSPISGHRSVSWYQQTPGQGLQFLFEYFSETQRNKGNFPGRFSGRQFSNSRSEMNVSTLELGDSALYLCASSSGQGNQPQHFGDGTRLSIL.

This chain uses TRBV7-9 with TRBJ1-2, with 11 positions matching TRBD1. The CDR3 contains 13 residues. Unmatched junction bases numbered 4, after V lost 5 bases and J lost 8 bases. CDR1 is SEHNR, CDR2 FQNEAQ, per germline (reference sequence). The CDR3 loop reads CASSPGQGDGYTF. The CDR3 DNA follows: TGTGCCAGCAGCCCGGGACAGGGGGACGGCTACACCTTC. Supplemented by reference TRBV7-9 and TRBJ1-2, the full variable domain reads DTGVSQNPRHKITKRGQNVTFRCDPISEHNRLYWYRQTLGQGPEFLTYFQNEAQLEKSRLLSDRFSAERPKGSFSTLEIQRTEQGDSAMYLCASSPGQGDGYTFGSGTRLTVV.

V gene TRBV7-6 combines with J gene TRBJ2-7, with TRBD1 matching 7 bases. Germline-derived CDR1 and CDR2 are SGHVS and FNYEAQ. The CDR3 sequence is 14 residues long. With 2 bases clipped from V and 2 bases from J, the junction kept 3 bases outside the gene matches. As DNA, the CDR3 is TGTGCCAGCAGCTTAAATCAGGGGGCCTACGAGCAGTACTTC. It codes for CASSLNQGAYEQYF.

This chain links TRBV3-1 with TRBJ2-5, with D perhaps TRBD1 or TRBD2 (5 bases each). This CDR3 has 12 amino acids. V was cut by 10 bases and J by 7 bases, with 16 bases left in between. The germline gives CDR1 LGHDT, CDR2 YNNKEL (reference sequence). The chain's CDR3 is CAIGTTGATQYF. CDR3 coding DNA: TGTGCCATCGGGACGACCGGAGCGACCCAGTACTTC.

This clonotype occurred a few times. CDR3 coding DNA: TGTGCCAGCTCACCACCGGTTGTGGCTACCGAGCAGTACTTC. It translates to CASSPPVVATEQYF. V and J are TRBV18 and TRBJ2-7; D not resolved. The V gene lost 0 bases and the J gene lost 6 bases, with 12 bases spanning the gap. Germline V lookup: CDR1 KGHSH, CDR2 LQKENI. This CDR3 region has 14 residues.

In its sample, this clonotype was seen a few times. This chain joins TRBV5-4 and TRBJ2-7; tentative D call: TRBD2 (6 bases). Germline loops: CDR1 SGHNT, CDR2 YYREEE (reference sequence). V was shortened by 0 bases and J by 2 bases, with 9 bases between the two germline ends. This CDR3 has 14 residues. CDR3 nucleotide sequence: TGTGCCAGCAGCTTGGATTCGGGGGCCTACGAGCAGTACTTC. It specifies CASSLDSGAYEQYF. The whole variable domain, filled in from reference TRBV5-4 and TRBJ2-7, reads ETGVTQSPTHLIKTRGQQVTLRCSSQSGHNTVSWYQQALGQGPQFIFQYYREEENGRGNFPPRFSGLQFPNYSSELNVNALELDDSALYLCASSLDSGAYEQYFGPGTRLTVT.

The chain has TRBV5-1 and TRBJ2-2; the D is unclear. Trimming removed 0 bases from V and 5 bases from J, with 8 bases in between. The length of the CDR3 is 14 residues. Germline-derived CDR1 and CDR2 are SGHRS and YFSETQ. The CDR3 DNA sequence: TGCGCCAGCAGCTTGGAACAGAGGACCGGGGAGCTGTTTTTT. It specifies CASSLEQRTGELFF.

CDR3 DNA: TGCAGTGCTAGGGTAAAACCGACCTACGAGCAGTACGTC. Residues: CSARVKPTYEQYV. The J gene is TRBJ2-7, the V gene TRBV20-1, with D unresolved. Germline V gene data show CDR1 as DFQATT and CDR2 as SNEGSKA (reference sequence). The V and J ends lost 3 bases and 2 bases respectively, with 11 bases between them. This CDR3 is 13 amino acids long.

CDR3 bases: TGTGCCAGCAGACGGGACGGAGACTCTTACGAGCAGTACGTC. Amino acid sequence: CASRRDGDSYEQYV. The chain carries TRBV28 and TRBJ2-7, with D perhaps given as TRBD1 or TRBD2 (5 bases each). The ends were cut back, 6 bases at V and 4 bases at J, with 16 bases in the middle. Germline assignment: CDR1 MDHEN and CDR2 SYDVKM. This CDR3 region has 14 residues.

This clonotype was seen only a few times. The chain couples TRBV4-3 to TRBJ2-1; D perhaps matches TRBD1 (6 bases). The CDR3 sequence is 14 residues long. Germline V gives CDR1 LGHNA, CDR2 YSLEER. Trimming cost V 3 bases and J 5 bases, with 11 bases left between them. CDR3 protein: CASSQWGQDNEQFF. Here the CDR3 DNA reads TGCGCCAGCAGCCAGTGGGGGCAGGACAATGAGCAGTTCTTC.